Below, 20 T cell receptor beta chains from the same sample are listed, as sequenced in a study of blood T cell repertoires in COVID-19. The method was immunoSEQ multiplex PCR; TCRdb's version includes in-frame clones alone and lacks a portion of them. The sample consists of 120,000 or so clones, roughly 90% of them appearing once. Sequencing used peripheral blood. Every receptor here comes from a woman in her sixties with COVID-19, enrolled during active disease.

The chain uses TRBV7-9 and TRBJ1-4, with D possibly being TRBD1 (6 bases). Between the trimmed V and J ends, which lost 5 bases and 1 base, there was a span of 11 bases. The length of the CDR3 is 15 residues. Looked up from germline, CDR1 is SEHNR and CDR2 is FQNEAQ (reference sequence). The chain's CDR3 is CASSTLQGTNEKLFF. The CDR3 nucleotides are TGTGCCAGCAGCACGCTACAGGGAACTAATGAAAAACTGTTTTTT.

V is TRBV9 and J is TRBJ1-5; 9 bases are a match to TRBD1. The CDR3 is made up of 14 amino acids. Germline CDR1 SGDLS, CDR2 YYNGEE. Trimming at V came to 4 bases and at J to 7 bases, leaving 6 bases not matched to a gene. The CDR3 DNA is TGTGCCAGCAGCCCCGGGGACAGGGACCAGCCCCAGCATTTT. It codes for CASSPGDRDQPQHF.

This clone was counted a single time. The chain is built from TRBV11-3 and TRBJ2-3; TRBD1 agrees at 10 bases. The CDR3 runs to 17 residues. CDR1 and CDR2 from the germline V gene are SGHNT and YENEEA. Unmatched junction bases numbered 10, after V lost 5 bases and J lost 2 bases. The CDR3 DNA reads TGTGCCAGCAGCCTTTCCTCCGGGACAGGGGACACAGATACGCAGTATTTT. Encoded protein: CASSLSSGTGDTDTQYF.

The rearrangement joins TRBV7-2 to TRBJ1-5, with TRBD1 matching over 7 bases. Germline assignment: CDR1 SGHTA and CDR2 FQGNSA. With V trimmed by 4 bases and J by 4 bases, 10 bases remained unmatched. This CDR3 is built from 16 residues. The DNA of the CDR3 is TGTGCCAGCAGCTCCCAAGGGGGCCCTAATAATCAGCCCCAGCATTTT. It is translated as CASSSQGGPNNQPQHF. Looking up the rest from reference TRBV7-2 and TRBJ1-5 gives the full variable domain: GAGVSQSPSNKVTEKGKDVELRCDPISGHTALYWYRQSLGQGLEFLIYFQGNSAPDKSGLPSDRFSAERTGGSVSTLTIQRTQQEDSAVYLCASSSQGGPNNQPQHFGDGTRLSIL.

Only one count was recorded for this clone. J is TRBJ1-5 and V is TRBV6-6; D might be TRBD1 (5 bases). CDR3 length: 13 residues. CDR1 and CDR2 (germline): MNHNY, SVGAGI (reference sequence). The V end was cut by 8 bases, the J end by 1 base, with 9 bases between. CDR3 protein: CASGGGSNQPQHF. CDR3 bases: TGTGCCAGCGGGGGGGGGAGCAATCAGCCCCAGCATTTT.

The chain joins TRBV5-4 to TRBJ2-7, with a tentative D call TRBD1 (5 bases). From germline, CDR1 is SGHNT and CDR2 YYREEE (reference sequence). The CDR3 extends over 15 amino acids. V was shortened by 5 bases and J by 6 bases, with 21 bases between the two germline ends. The CDR3 protein is CASRSKTDPSSEQYF. Here the CDR3 DNA reads TGTGCCAGCAGGTCCAAGACAGACCCTTCCAGCGAGCAGTACTTC.

The rearrangement joins TRBV6-2 or TRBV6-3 to TRBJ2-7; 13 bases are a match to TRBD2. The J segment lost 12 bases and the V segment lost 5 bases, leaving 13 bases of the junction unmatched. The CDR3 is 15 residues long. CDR1 and CDR2 (germline): MNHEY, SVGEGT. The CDR3, as DNA: TGTGCCAGCAGTAGGACTAGCGGGGGACTTCTACGACGGTACTTC. It yields the protein CASSRTSGGLLRRYF.

The chain joins TRBV7-6 to TRBJ2-3; 8 bases match TRBD2. Losses at the gene ends were 0 bases for V and 11 bases for J; bases not matched to a gene: 7. The CDR3 length is 14 residues. Germline V gene data show CDR1 as SGHVS and CDR2 as FNYEAQ. The DNA of the CDR3 is TGTGCCAGCAGCTTAGCGCTGACTAGCGAAATGCAGTATTTT. Protein sequence: CASSLALTSEMQYF.

This CDR3 is CASSQVPRFHEQFF. As DNA, the CDR3 is TGTGCCAGCAGCCAAGTCCCTAGATTCCATGAGCAGTTCTTC. The chain carries TRBV3-1 (or the pseudogene TRBV3-2) and TRBJ2-1, with D unclear. Between the trimmed V and J ends, which lost 1 base and 8 bases, there was a span of 12 bases. Germline lookup yields CDR1 LGHDT and CDR2 YNNKEL (reference sequence). The CDR3 is 14 residues long.

V gene TRBV19 combines with J gene TRBJ1-6, with 8 bases that match TRBD1. V gave up 4 bases and J gave up 13 bases; unmatched junction bases: 15. Germline V gene data show CDR1 as LNHDA and CDR2 as SQIVND (reference sequence). The CDR3 length is 16 residues. CDR3 nucleotides: TGTGCCAGTAGTAAATCCGGGACAGGCCCGATAGTCCCCCTCCACTTT. It encodes CASSKSGTGPIVPLHF. The full variable domain, its missing parts supplied by reference TRBV19 and TRBJ1-6, is DGGITQSPKYLFRKEGQNVTLSCEQNLNHDAMYWYRQDPGQGLRLIYYSQIVNDFQKGDIAEGYSVSREKKESFPLTVTSAQKNPTAFYLCASSKSGTGPIVPLHFGNGTRLTVT.

The V and J genes are TRBV6-6 and TRBJ1-1, with 7 positions matching TRBD1. V shed 6 bases and J 4 bases; nucleotides not matched to a gene: 8. Per the germline V gene, CDR1 is MNHNY and CDR2 is SVGAGI (reference sequence). This CDR3 is 14 amino acids long. CDR3 in amino acids: CASSRRQGGTEAFF. The CDR3 nucleotides are TGTGCCAGCAGCCGGCGGCAGGGGGGCACTGAAGCTTTCTTT.

The genes are TRBV7-9 and TRBJ2-3; no clear D. Trimming took off 2 bases at V and 4 bases at J, with 7 bases between the two ends. CDR1 is SEHNR, CDR2 FQNEAQ, per germline (reference sequence). This CDR3 has 13 amino acids. For the CDR3, the DNA is TGTGCCAGCAGCTTACCGGGTGCAGATACGCAGTATTTT. It is translated as CASSLPGADTQYF.

This rearrangement joins TRBV7-2 to TRBJ1-6; D is uncertain. Germline V lookup: CDR1 SGHTA, CDR2 FQGNSA. Between the trimmed V and J ends, which lost 3 bases and 5 bases, there was a span of 2 bases. The CDR3 is made up of 12 amino acids. CDR3 DNA: TGTGCCAGCAGCTTTAATAATTCACCCCTCCACTTT. The encoded protein is CASSFNNSPLHF.

The chain joins TRBV5-1 to TRBJ1-3, with a tentative D call TRBD1 (5 bases). CDR3 size: 16 residues. CDR1 SGHRS and CDR2 YFSETQ come from the germline V gene. V lost 0 bases and J lost 0, with 10 bases in between. This chain's CDR3 is CASSLGGSHSGNTIYF. The DNA of the CDR3 is TGCGCCAGCAGCTTGGGGGGCTCCCACTCTGGAAACACCATATATTTT.

The V and J genes are TRBV7-2 and TRBJ2-5, with 10 bases identical to TRBD1. V dropped 5 bases and J dropped 4; count of bases not matched to a gene: 7. The CDR3 is 15 amino acids. Germline CDR1 and CDR2: SGHTA and FQGNSA. The CDR3 region has the DNA TGTGCCAGCAGCACGAGACAGGGGGCAGGAGAGACCCAGTACTTC. Amino acids: CASSTRQGAGETQYF.

The chain has TRBV4-2 and TRBJ1-1; possible D gene TRBD1, 5 bases. This CDR3 is built from 15 residues. Germline loops: CDR1 LGHNA, CDR2 YNFKEQ. With 3 bases removed from V and 4 bases from J, the gap between germline ends came to 15 bases. The chain's CDR3 is CASSQTGAGGTEAFF. The DNA for the CDR3 is TGTGCCAGCAGCCAGACCGGGGCCGGGGGCACTGAAGCTTTCTTT.

The chain couples TRBV19 to TRBJ2-5; D gene unclear. The germline V and J ends were trimmed by 3 bases and 3 bases, with 8 bases remaining between them. CDR3 length: 13 amino acids. Germline V CDR1 and CDR2: LNHDA, SQIVND (reference sequence). CDR3 bases: TGTGCCAGTAGTATCGGCAGCGAAGAGACCCAGTACTTC. Its translation: CASSIGSEETQYF.

The chain has TRBV4-1 and TRBJ1-6, with unresolved D. The germline V gene has CDR1 MGHRA and CDR2 YSYEKL. The CDR3 has 16 residues. V was pared by 5 bases and J by 0 bases, with 11 bases between. For the CDR3, the DNA is TGCGCCAGCAGCAAAGGAGTAAGCTCCTATAATTCACCCCTCCACTTT. It is translated as CASSKGVSSYNSPLHF.

The chain couples TRBV4-3 to TRBJ2-3, with 8 nucleotides matching TRBD2. Germline V gene data show CDR1 as LGHNA and CDR2 as YSLEER. The CDR3 is 19 residues long. Trimming removed 0 bases from V and 0 bases from J; junction bases left unmatched: 11. CDR3 nucleotide sequence: TGCGCCAGCAGCCAAGATGGGGTAGCGGGGCACATAAGCACAGATACGCAGTATTTT. It yields the protein CASSQDGVAGHISTDTQYF.

This clone was seen only a few times. The gene calls are TRBV19 and TRBJ1-4; D may be TRBD1 (5 bases). The CDR3 contains 15 residues. The germline V gene encodes CDR1 LNHDA and CDR2 SQIVND (reference sequence). V was cut by 4 bases and J by 4 bases, with 13 bases left in between. As DNA, the CDR3 is TGTGCCAGTAGTAGGACGGGACTGATTAATGAAAAACTGTTTTTT. Translated: CASSRTGLINEKLFF.